This TCR beta chain was captured in a study of cytomegalovirus exposure and HLA in healthy donors. The PCR ran on 60 Vbeta and 13 Jbeta primers. The data were produced by immunoSEQ multiplex PCR, yet TCRdb's version contains in-frame clones alone and is incomplete. The repertoire has approximately 150,000 clones, over 60% of them found once; the top ten carry 1.5% to 2%. Concerning this clone itself: Its antigen is currently unknown.

J gave up 4 bases and V 10 bases, and 13 bases lay outside the gene matches. CDR1 ENHRY and CDR2 SYGVKD come from the germline V gene. This CDR3 contains 14 residues. Overall study results and limits: Later analysis associated a missense DCLRE1C variant with TCR beta V- and J-gene trimming.

This chain links TRBV10-3 with TRBJ2-7, with 7 bases aligning to TRBD1. The source is a woman aged 30 to 39 in good health and CMV-seronegative. What was sequenced was PBMCs. The CDR3: CATSTAGGGYEQYF. The CDR3 bases are TGTGCCACGAGTACGGCAGGGGGTGGGTACGAGCAGTACTTC.